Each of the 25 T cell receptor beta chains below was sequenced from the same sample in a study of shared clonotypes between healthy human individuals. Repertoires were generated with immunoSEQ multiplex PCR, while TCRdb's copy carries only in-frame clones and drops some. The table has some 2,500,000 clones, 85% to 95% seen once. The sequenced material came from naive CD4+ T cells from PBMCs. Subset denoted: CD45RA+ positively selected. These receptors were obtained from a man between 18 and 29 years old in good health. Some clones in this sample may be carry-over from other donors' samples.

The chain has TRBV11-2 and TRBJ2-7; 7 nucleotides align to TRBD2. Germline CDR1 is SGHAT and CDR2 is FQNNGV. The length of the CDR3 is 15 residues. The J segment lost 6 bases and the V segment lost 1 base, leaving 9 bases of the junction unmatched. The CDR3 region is CASSLVASGPLEQYF. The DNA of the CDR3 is TGTGCCAGCAGCTTAGTGGCTAGCGGACCTCTCGAGCAGTACTTC. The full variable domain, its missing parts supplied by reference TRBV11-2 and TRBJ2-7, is EAGVAQSPRYKIIEKRQSVAFWCNPISGHATLYWYQQILGQGPKLLIQFQNNGVVDDSQLPKDRFSAERLKGVDSTLKIQPAKLEDSAVYLCASSLVASGPLEQYFGPGTRLTVT.

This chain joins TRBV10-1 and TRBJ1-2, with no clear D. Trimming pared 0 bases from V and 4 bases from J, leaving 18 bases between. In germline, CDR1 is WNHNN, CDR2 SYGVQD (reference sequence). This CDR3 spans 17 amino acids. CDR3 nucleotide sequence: TGCGCCAGCAGTGAGTCTGGTGGGCCAACCCTGAGCTATGGCTACACCTTC. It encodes CASSESGGPTLSYGYTF.

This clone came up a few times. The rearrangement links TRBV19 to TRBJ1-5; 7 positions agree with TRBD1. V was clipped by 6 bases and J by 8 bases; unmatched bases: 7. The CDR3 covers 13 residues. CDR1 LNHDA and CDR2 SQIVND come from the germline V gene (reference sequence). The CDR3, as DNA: TGTGCCAGTAGAACACGCACAGGGGAGCCCCAGCATTTT. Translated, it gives CASRTRTGEPQHF.

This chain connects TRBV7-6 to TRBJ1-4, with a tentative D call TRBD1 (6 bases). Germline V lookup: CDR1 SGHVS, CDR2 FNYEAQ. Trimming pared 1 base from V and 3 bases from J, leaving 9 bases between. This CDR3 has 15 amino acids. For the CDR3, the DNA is TGTGCCAGCAGCTTAGGGGGGCGGTCTAATGAAAAACTGTTTTTT. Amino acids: CASSLGGRSNEKLFF.

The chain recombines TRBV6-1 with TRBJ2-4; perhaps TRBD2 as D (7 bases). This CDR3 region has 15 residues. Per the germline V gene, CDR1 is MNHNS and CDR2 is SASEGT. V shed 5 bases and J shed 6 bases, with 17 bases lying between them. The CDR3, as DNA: TGTGCCAGCAGTCCCCACCCGAGGGGGGGAAACATTCAGTACTTC. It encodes CASSPHPRGGNIQYF.

CDR3 amino acids: CASSLNPGETQYF. The CDR3 DNA reads as TGTGCCAGCAGCTTAAATCCGGGGGAGACCCAGTACTTC. V usage is TRBV11-3 and J usage is TRBJ2-5; maybe TRBD2 (5 bases). The V gene lost 2 bases and the J gene lost 5 bases, with 9 bases spanning the gap. Germline V gene data show CDR1 as SGHNT and CDR2 as YENEEA. This CDR3 is 13 amino acids long.

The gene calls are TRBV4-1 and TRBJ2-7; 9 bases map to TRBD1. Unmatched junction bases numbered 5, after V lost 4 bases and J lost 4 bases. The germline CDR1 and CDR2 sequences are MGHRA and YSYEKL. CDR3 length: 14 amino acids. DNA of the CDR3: TGCGCCAGCAGCCCCCGGACAGGGGTATACGAGCAGTACTTC. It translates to CASSPRTGVYEQYF.

The CDR3 DNA reads as TGTGCCAGCAGTTCCCCCAGTGGATCCGAGCAGTACTTC. As protein: CASSSPSGSEQYF. The gene calls are TRBV28 and TRBJ2-7; D ambiguous. CDR1 and CDR2 from the germline V gene are MDHEN and SYDVKM. CDR3 length: 13 residues. The V end lost 4 bases, the J end lost 6 bases, and 13 bases lay between the germline ends.

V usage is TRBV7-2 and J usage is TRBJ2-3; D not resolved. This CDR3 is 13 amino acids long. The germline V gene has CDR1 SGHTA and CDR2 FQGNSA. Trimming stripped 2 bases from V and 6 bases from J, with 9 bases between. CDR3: CASSLLTTDTQYF. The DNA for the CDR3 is TGTGCCAGCAGCTTATTAACCACGGATACGCAGTATTTT.

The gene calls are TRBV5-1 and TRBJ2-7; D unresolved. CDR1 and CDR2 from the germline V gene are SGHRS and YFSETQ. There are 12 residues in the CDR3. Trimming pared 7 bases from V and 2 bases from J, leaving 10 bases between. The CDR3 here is CASRSPTYEQYF. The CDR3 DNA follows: TGCGCCAGCCGCTCTCCGACCTACGAGCAGTACTTC. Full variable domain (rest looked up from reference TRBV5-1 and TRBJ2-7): KAGVTQTPRYLIKTRGQQVTLSCSPISGHRSVSWYQQTPGQGLQFLFEYFSETQRNKGNFPGRFSGRQFSNSRSEMNVSTLELGDSALYLCASRSPTYEQYFGPGTRLTVT.

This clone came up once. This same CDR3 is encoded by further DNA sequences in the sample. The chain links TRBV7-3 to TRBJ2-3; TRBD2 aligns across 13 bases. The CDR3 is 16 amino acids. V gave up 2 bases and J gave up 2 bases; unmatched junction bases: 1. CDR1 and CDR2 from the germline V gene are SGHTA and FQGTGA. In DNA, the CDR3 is TGTGCCAGCAGCTTAGGACTAGCGGGAGTCACAGATACGCAGTATTTT. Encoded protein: CASSLGLAGVTDTQYF.

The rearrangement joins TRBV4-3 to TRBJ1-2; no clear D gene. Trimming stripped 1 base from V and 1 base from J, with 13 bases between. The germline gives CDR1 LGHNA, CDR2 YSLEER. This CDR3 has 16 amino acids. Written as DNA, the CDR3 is TGCGCCAGCAGCCAAGGCCCAGTGGAGCTTAACTATGGCTACACCTTC. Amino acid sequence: CASSQGPVELNYGYTF.

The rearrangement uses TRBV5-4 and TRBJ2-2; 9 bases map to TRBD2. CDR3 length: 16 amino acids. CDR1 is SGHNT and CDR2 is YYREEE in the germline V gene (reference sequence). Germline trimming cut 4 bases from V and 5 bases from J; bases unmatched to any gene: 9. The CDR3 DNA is TGTGCCAGCAGCGCACGAGCGGGAGGAGGGACCGGGGAGCTGTTTTTT. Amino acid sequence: CASSARAGGGTGELFF.

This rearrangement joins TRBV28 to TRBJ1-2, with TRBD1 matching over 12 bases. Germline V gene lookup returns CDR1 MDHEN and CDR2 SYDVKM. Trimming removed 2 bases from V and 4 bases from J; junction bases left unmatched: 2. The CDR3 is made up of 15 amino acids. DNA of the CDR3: TGTGCCAGCAGTTTAGGGACAGGGGGCGGCTATGGCTACACCTTC. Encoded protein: CASSLGTGGGYGYTF.

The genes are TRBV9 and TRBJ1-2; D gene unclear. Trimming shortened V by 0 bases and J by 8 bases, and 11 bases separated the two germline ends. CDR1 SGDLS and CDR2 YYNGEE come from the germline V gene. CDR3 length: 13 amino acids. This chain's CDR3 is CASSVEAGRGYTF. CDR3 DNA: TGTGCCAGCAGCGTAGAAGCAGGCCGGGGCTACACCTTC.

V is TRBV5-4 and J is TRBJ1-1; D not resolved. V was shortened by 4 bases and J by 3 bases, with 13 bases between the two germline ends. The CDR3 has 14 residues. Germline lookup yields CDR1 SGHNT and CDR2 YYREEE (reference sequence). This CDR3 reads CASSPPLRDTEAFF. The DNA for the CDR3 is TGTGCCAGCAGCCCACCCCTAAGGGACACTGAAGCTTTCTTT.

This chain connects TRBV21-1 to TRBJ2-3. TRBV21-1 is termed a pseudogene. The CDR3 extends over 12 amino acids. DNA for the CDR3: TGTGCCAGCACATCACCCCCAGATACGCAGTATTTT. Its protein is CASTSPPDTQYF.

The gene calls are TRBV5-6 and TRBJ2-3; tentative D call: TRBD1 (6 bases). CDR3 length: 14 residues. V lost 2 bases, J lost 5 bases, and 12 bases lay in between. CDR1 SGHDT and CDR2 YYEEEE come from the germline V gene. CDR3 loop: CASSFSKGGDTQYF. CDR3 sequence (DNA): TGTGCCAGCAGCTTTAGTAAAGGGGGAGATACGCAGTATTTT.

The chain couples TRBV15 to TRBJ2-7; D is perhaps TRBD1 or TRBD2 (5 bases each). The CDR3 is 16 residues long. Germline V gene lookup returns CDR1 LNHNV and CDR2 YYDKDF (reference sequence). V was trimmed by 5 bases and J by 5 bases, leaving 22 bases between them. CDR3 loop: CATSETGTPRGNEQYF. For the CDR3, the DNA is TGTGCCACCAGCGAAACCGGGACCCCAAGGGGAAACGAGCAGTACTTC.

CDR3 nucleotides: TGTGCCAGCAGCTTAAGGACAGGGGTGAGAGATGAGCAGTTCTTC. Translating it yields CASSLRTGVRDEQFF. This chain uses TRBV7-9 with TRBJ2-1, with 9 bases matching TRBD1. Germline V lookup: CDR1 SEHNR, CDR2 FQNEAQ (reference sequence). V gave up 2 bases and J gave up 8 bases; unmatched junction bases: 7. CDR3 length: 15 amino acids.

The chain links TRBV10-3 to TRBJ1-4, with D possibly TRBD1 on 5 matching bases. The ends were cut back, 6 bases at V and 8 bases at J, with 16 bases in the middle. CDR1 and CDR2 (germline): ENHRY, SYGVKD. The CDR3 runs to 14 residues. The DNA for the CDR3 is TGTGCCATCAGCCCAACTGGGGCGGGGGAAAAACTGTTTTTT. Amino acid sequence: CAISPTGAGEKLFF.

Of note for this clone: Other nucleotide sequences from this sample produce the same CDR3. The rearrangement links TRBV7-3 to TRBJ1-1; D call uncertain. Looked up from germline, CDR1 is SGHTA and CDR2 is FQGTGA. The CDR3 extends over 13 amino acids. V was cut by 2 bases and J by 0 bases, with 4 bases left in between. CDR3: CASSLQVNTEAFF. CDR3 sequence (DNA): TGTGCCAGCAGCTTACAAGTGAACACTGAAGCTTTCTTT. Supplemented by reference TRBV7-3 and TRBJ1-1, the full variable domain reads GAGVSQTPSNKVTEKGKYVELRCDPISGHTALYWYRQSLGQGPEFLIYFQGTGAADDSGLPNDRFFAVRPEGSVSTLKIQRTERGDSAVYLCASSLQVNTEAFFGQGTRLTVV.

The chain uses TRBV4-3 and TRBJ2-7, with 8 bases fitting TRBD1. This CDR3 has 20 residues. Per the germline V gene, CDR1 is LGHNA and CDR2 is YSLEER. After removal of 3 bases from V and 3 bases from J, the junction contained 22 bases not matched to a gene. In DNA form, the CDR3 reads TGCGCCAGCAGCCATGTAACGGGACAGGATTATCCATCCCCCTACTACGAGCAGTACTTC. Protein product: CASSHVTGQDYPSPYYEQYF.

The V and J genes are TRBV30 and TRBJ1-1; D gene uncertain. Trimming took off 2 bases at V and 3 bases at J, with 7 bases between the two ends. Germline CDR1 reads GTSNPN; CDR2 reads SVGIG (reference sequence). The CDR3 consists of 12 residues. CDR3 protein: CAWSPSDTEAFF. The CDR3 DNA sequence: TGTGCCTGGAGTCCCAGTGACACTGAAGCTTTCTTT.

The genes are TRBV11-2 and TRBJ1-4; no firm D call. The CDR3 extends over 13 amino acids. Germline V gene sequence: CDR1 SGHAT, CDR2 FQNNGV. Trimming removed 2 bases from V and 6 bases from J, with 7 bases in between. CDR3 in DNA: TGTGCCAGCAGCTTAATAGGGTATGAAAAACTGTTTTTT. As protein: CASSLIGYEKLFF.